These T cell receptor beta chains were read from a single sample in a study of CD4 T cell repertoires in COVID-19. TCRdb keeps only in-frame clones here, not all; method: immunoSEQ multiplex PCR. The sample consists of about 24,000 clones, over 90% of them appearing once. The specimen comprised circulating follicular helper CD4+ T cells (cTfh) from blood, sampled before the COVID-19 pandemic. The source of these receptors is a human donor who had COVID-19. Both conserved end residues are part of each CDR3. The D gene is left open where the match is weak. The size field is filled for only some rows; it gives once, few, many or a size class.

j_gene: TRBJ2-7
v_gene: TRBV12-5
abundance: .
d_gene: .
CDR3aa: CASAVDSSYEQYF
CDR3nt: TGTGCTAGTGCGGTGGACAGTTCCTACGAGCAGTACTTC

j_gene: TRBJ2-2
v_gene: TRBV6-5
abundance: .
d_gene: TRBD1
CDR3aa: CASTSTGAGTGELFF
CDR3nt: TGTGCCAGCACTTCGACAGGGGCGGGCACCGGGGAGCTGTTTTTT

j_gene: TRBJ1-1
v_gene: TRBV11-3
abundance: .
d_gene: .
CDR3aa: CASSPGGASEAFF
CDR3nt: TGTGCCAGCTCCCCCGGAGGGGCTTCTGAAGCTTTCTTT

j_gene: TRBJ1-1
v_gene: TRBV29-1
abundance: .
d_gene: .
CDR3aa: CSVATANTEAFF
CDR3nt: TGCAGCGTAGCGACAGCGAACACTGAAGCTTTCTTT

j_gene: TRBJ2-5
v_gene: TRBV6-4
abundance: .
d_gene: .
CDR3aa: CASTDSDLAATETQYF
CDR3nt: TGTGCCAGCACGGATTCGGATTTAGCGGCCACAGAGACCCAGTACTTC

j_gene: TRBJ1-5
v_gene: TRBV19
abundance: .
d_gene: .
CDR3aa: CASSMGGNQPQHF
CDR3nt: TGTGCCAGTAGTATGGGGGGGAATCAGCCCCAGCATTTT

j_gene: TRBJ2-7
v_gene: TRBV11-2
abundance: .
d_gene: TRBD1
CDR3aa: CASSSGTGGSYEQYF
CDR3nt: TGTGCCAGCAGCTCCGGGACAGGGGGCTCCTACGAGCAGTACTTC

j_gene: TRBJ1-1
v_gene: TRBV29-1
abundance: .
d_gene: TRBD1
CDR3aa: CSVQRTGGETEAFF
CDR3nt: TGCAGCGTTCAGCGTACAGGGGGCGAAACTGAAGCTTTCTTT

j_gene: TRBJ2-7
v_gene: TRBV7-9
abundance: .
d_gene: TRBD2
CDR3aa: CASSGGTSGAQYF
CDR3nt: TGTGCCAGCAGCGGAGGGACTAGCGGTGCGCAGTACTTC

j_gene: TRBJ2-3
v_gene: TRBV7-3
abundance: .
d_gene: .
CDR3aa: CASSSWGGKDTQYF
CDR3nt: TGTGCCAGCAGCTCCTGGGGGGGCAAAGATACGCAGTATTTT

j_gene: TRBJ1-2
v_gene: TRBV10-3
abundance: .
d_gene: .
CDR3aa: CAISESGHTSNYGYTF
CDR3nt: TGTGCCATCAGTGAATCAGGACACACATCTAACTATGGCTACACCTTC

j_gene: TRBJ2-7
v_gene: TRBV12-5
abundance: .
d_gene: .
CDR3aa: CASGLDKSYEQYF
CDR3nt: TGTGCTAGTGGTTTGGACAAGTCCTACGAGCAGTACTTC

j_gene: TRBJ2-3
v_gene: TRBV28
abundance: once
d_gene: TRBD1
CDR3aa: CASIPTGIRTDTQYF
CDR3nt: TGTGCCAGCATCCCGACAGGGATCCGCACAGATACGCAGTATTTT

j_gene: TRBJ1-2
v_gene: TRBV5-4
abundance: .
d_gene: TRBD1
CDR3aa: CASSELTGPYTF
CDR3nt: TGTGCCAGCAGTGAACTGACAGGGCCCTACACCTTC

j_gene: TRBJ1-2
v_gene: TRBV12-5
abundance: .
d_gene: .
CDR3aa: CASGQDSRLYGYTF
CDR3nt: TGTGCTAGTGGCCAGGACAGCCGACTCTATGGCTACACCTTC

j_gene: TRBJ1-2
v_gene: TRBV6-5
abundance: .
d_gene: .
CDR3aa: CASSRAGQRYGYTF
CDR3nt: TGTGCCAGCAGTCGCGCGGGGCAGCGCTATGGCTACACCTTC

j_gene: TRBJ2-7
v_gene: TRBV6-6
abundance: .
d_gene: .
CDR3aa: CASSYDGRAYEQYF
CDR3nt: TGTGCCAGCAGTTACGACGGGAGAGCCTACGAGCAGTACTTC

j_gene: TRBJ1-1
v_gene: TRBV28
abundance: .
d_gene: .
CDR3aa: CASSLEVRLATEAFF
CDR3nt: TGTGCCAGCAGTTTAGAGGTACGTCTCGCTACTGAAGCTTTCTTT

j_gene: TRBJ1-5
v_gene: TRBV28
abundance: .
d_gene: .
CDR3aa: CASSPGGMGTSNQPQHF
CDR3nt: TGTGCCAGCAGTCCAGGCGGGATGGGAACCAGCAATCAGCCCCAGCATTTT

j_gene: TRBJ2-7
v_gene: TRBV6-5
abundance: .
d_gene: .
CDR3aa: CASSFNGRDYEQYF
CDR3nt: TGTGCCAGCAGTTTCAACGGACGGGACTACGAGCAGTACTTC

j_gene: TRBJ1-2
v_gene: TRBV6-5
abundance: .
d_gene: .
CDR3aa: CASSSSLGYTF
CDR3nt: TGTGCCAGCAGTTCGTCTCTGGGCTACACCTTC

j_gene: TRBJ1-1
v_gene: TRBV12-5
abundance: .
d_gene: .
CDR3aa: CASGPTENTEAFF
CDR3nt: TGTGCTAGTGGCCCGACAGAGAACACTGAAGCTTTCTTT

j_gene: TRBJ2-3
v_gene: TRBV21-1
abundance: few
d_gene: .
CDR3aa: CASSKEVAGGGTDTQYF
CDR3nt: TGTGCCAGCAGCAAAGAGGTAGCGGGAGGGGGCACAGATACGCAGTATTTT

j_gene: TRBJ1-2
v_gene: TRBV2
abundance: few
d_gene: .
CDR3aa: CASSPTSNGYTF
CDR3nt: TGTGCCAGCAGTCCGACTTCTAATGGCTACACCTTC

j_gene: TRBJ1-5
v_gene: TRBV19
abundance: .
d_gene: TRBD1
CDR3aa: CASSKGAGNQPQHF
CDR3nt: TGTGCCAGTAGTAAGGGGGCTGGCAATCAGCCCCAGCATTTT

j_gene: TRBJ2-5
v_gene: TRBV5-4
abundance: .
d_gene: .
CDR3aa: CASSVWGQTQYF
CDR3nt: TGTGCCAGCAGCGTCTGGGGGCAGACCCAGTACTTC

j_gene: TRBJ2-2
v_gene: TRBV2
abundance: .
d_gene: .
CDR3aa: CASRQQGNTGELFF
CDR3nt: TGTGCCAGCAGGCAACAGGGAAACACCGGGGAGCTGTTTTTT

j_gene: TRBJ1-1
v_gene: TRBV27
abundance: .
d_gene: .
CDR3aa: CASGLSRGTEAFF
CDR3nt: TGTGCCAGCGGACTATCGAGGGGCACTGAAGCTTTCTTT

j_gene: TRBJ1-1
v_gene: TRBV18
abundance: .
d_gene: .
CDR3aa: CASSPTGRPNTEAFF
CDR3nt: TGTGCCAGCTCACCGACAGGAAGGCCCAACACTGAAGCTTTCTTT

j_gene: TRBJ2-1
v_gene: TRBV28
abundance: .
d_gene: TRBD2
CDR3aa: CASSLNPSGRANEQFF
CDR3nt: TGTGCCAGCAGTTTGAATCCTAGCGGGAGGGCCAACGAGCAGTTCTTC

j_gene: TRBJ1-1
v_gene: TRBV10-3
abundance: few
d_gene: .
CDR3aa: CAISGDSVIQAFF
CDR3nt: TGTGCCATCAGCGGTGACAGTGTGATACAAGCTTTCTTT

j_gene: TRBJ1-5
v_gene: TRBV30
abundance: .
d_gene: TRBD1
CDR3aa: CAWSVRGGGQPQHF
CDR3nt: TGTGCCTGGAGTGTACGAGGGGGCGGTCAGCCCCAGCATTTT

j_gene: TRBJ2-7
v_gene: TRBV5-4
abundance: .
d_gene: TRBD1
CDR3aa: CASSLGDRSYEQYF
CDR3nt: TGTGCCAGCAGCTTGGGGGACAGATCTTACGAGCAGTACTTC

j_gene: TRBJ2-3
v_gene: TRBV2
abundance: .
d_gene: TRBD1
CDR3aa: CASRNRGQIDTQYF
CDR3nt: TGTGCCAGCAGGAACAGGGGGCAGATAGATACGCAGTATTTT

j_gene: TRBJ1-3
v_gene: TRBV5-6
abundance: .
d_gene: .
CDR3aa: CASSFFEGSGNTIYF
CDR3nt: TGTGCCAGCAGCTTTTTTGAGGGCTCTGGAAACACCATATATTTT

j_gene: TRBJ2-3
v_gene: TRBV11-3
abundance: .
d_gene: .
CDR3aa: CASTRGEVKGTDTQYF
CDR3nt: TGTGCCAGCACCCGGGGAGAAGTTAAGGGCACAGATACGCAGTATTTT

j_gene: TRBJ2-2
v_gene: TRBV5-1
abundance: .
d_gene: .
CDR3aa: CASSLAVGGNTGELFF
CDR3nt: TGCGCCAGCAGCTTGGCTGTGGGAGGCAACACCGGGGAGCTGTTTTTT

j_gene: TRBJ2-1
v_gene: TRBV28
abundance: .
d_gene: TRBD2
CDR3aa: CASSLLGRELAEQFF
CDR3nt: TGTGCCAGCAGCCTCTTGGGGCGGGAGTTAGCTGAGCAGTTCTTC

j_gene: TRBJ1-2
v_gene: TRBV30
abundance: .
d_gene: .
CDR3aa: CAWSVNRRNYGYTF
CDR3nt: TGTGCCTGGAGTGTTAATCGGCGGAACTATGGCTACACCTTC

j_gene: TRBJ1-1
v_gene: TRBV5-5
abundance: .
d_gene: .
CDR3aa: CASSRTVDTEAFF
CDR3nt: TGTGCCAGCAGCAGGACAGTAGACACTGAAGCTTTCTTT

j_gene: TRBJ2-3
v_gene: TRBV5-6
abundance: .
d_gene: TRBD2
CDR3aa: CASSSLWEGGQDTQYF
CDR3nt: TGTGCCAGCAGTTCGTTGTGGGAGGGAGGTCAAGATACGCAGTATTTT

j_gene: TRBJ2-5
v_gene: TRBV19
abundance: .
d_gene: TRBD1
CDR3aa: CASSIKSGRGLQETQYF
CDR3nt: TGTGCCAGTAGTATAAAGTCGGGCAGGGGGCTTCAAGAGACCCAGTACTTC

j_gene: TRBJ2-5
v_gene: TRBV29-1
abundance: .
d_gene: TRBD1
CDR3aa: CSVEISQGETQYF
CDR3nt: TGCAGCGTTGAAATTTCACAGGGGGAGACCCAGTACTTC

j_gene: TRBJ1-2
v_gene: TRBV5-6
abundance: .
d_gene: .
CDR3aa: CASSLEPKNYGYTF
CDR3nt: TGTGCCAGCAGCTTGGAGCCAAAAAACTATGGCTACACCTTC

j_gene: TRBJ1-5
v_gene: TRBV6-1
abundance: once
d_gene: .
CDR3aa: CASSEDTRYSNQPQHF
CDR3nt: TGTGCCAGCAGTGAAGACACACGATATAGCAATCAGCCCCAGCATTTT

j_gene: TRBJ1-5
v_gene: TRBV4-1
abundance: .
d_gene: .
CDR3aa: CASSQGWQGDQPQHF
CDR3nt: TGCGCCAGCAGCCAAGGTTGGCAGGGCGATCAGCCCCAGCATTTT

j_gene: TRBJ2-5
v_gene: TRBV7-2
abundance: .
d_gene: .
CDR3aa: CASSLLASLWVETQYF
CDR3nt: TGTGCCAGCAGCTTATTGGCTAGCCTGTGGGTGGAGACCCAGTACTTC

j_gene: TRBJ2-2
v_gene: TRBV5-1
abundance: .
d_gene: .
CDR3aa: CASTRGTTNTGELFF
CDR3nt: TGCGCCAGCACTCGGGGGACGACGAACACCGGGGAGCTGTTTTTT

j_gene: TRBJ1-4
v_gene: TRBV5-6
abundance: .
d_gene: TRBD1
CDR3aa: CASSLGQGLATNEKLFF
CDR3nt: TGTGCCAGCAGCTTGGGACAGGGCCTTGCAACTAATGAAAAACTGTTTTTT

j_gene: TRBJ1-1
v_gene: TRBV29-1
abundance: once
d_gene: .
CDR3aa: CSTGGDHERAEAFF
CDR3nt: TGCAGCACTGGAGGGGACCACGAGCGGGCTGAAGCTTTCTTT

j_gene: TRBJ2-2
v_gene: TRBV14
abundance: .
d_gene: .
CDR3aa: CASSQLVATGELFF
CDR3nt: TGTGCCAGCAGCCAATTAGTTGCTACCGGGGAGCTGTTTTTT

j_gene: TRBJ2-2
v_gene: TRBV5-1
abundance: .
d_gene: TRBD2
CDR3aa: CASSYSYSGSETGELFF
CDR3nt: TGCGCCAGCAGCTACTCTTATAGCGGGAGCGAGACCGGGGAGCTGTTTTTT

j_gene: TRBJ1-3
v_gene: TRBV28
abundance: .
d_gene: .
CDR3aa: CASSPPGRGSGNTIYF
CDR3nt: TGTGCCAGCAGCCCCCCGGGAAGAGGCTCTGGAAACACCATATATTTT

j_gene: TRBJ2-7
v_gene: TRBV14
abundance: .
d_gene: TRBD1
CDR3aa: CASSGRGTGSAEQYF
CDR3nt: TGTGCCAGCAGCGGAAGAGGGACAGGCAGTGCCGAGCAGTACTTC

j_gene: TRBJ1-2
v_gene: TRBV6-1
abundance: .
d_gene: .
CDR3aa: CASSESIARSLGYTF
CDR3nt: TGTGCCAGCAGTGAGTCGATTGCGAGGTCACTTGGCTACACCTTC

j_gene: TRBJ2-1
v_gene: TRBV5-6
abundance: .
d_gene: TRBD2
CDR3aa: CASSWGLAGELYNEQFF
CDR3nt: TGTGCCAGCAGCTGGGGACTAGCGGGGGAACTTTACAATGAGCAGTTCTTC

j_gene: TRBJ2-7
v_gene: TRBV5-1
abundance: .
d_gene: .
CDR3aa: CASSWGPLGEQYF
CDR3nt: TGCGCCAGCAGCTGGGGGCCTCTAGGGGAGCAGTACTTC

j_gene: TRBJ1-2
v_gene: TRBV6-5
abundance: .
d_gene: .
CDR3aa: CASSYSGRDGYTF
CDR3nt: TGTGCCAGCAGTTACTCGGGCAGGGATGGCTACACCTTC

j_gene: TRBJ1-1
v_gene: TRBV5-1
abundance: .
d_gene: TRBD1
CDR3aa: CASSTGQGTEAFF
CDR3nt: TGCGCCAGCAGCACGGGACAGGGGACTGAAGCTTTCTTT

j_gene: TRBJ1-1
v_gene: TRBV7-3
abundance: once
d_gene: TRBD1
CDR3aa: CASSLSGTALFF
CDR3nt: TGTGCCAGCAGCTTATCCGGGACAGCCCTATTCTTT